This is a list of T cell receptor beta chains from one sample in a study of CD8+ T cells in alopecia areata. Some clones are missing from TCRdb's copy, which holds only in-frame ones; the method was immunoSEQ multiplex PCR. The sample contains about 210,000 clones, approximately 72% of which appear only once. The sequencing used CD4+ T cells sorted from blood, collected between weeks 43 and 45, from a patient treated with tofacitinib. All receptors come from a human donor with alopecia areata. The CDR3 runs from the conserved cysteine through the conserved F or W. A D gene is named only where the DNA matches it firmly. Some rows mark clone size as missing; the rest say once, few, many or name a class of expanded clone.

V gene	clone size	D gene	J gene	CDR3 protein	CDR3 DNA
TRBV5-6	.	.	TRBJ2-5	CASGLAGWETQYF	TGTGCCAGCGGACTGGCAGGCTGGGAGACCCAGTACTTC
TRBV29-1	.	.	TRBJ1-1	CGLGEDTEAFF	TGCGGGTTAGGGGAGGACACTGAAGCTTTCTTT
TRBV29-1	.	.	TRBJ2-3	CSVARHRGDTQYF	TGCAGCGTTGCTAGGCATAGAGGAGATACGCAGTATTTT
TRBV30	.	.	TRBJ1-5	CAWSGLTGNQPQHF	TGTGCCTGGAGTGGCCTTACTGGGAATCAGCCCCAGCATTTT
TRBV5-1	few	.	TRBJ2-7	CASSLGPIYEQYF	TGCGCCAGCAGCTTGGGGCCTATCTACGAGCAGTACTTC
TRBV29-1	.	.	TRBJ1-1	CSVEVVRQTGAFF	TGCAGCGTTGAAGTGGTCCGACAAACGGGGGCTTTCTTT
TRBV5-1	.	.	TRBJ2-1	CASRTGEEQFF	TGCGCCAGCAGAACCGGGGAGGAGCAGTTCTTC
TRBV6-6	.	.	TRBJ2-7	CASGEGGEQYF	TGTGCCAGCGGCGAGGGCGGTGAGCAGTACTTC
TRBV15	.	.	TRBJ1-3	CATSRDKGSGNTIYF	TGTGCCACCAGCAGAGATAAGGGCTCTGGAAACACCATATATTTT
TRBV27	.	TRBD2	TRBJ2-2	CASSSGTSGTGELFF	TGTGCCAGCAGTTCAGGGACTAGTGGGACCGGGGAGCTGTTTTTT
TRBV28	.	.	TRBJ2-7	CASARGQAIYEQYF	TGTGCCAGCGCCCGGGGGCAGGCTATCTACGAGCAGTACTTC
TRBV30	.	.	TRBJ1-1	CAWKVERDTEAFF	TGTGCCTGGAAAGTGGAACGGGACACTGAAGCTTTCTTT
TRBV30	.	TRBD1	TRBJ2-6	CAWTGTGHSGANVLTF	TGTGCCTGGACCGGGACAGGGCACTCTGGGGCCAACGTCCTGACTTTC
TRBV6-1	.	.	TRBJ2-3	CASSEQAGGADTQYF	TGTGCCAGCAGTGAACAGGCAGGGGGGGCAGATACGCAGTATTTT
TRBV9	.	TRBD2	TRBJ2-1	CASSPRVGGAVNEQFF	TGTGCCAGCAGCCCGCGGGTCGGGGGGGCCGTCAATGAGCAGTTCTTC
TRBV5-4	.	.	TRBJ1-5	CASSFDSGQPQHF	TGTGCCAGCAGCTTTGACAGTGGCCAGCCCCAGCATTTT
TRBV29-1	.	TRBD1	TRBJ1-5	CSVQPQGVNQPQHF	TGCAGCGTTCAACCCCAGGGGGTCAACCAGCCCCAGCATTTT
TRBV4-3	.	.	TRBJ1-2	CASSQRHGTNYGYTF	TGCGCCAGCAGCCAAAGACACGGAACTAACTATGGCTACACCTTC
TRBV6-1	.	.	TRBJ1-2	CASSDAGTMNYGYTF	TGTGCCAGCAGTGATGCAGGGACAATGAACTATGGCTACACCTTC
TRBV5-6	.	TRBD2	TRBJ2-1	CASSPTSGGIYNEQFF	TGTGCCAGCAGCCCAACTAGCGGGGGAATATACAATGAGCAGTTCTTC
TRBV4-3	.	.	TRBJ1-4	CASSQGQSLTNEKLFF	TGCGCCAGCAGCCAAGGACAAAGTTTAACTAATGAAAAACTGTTTTTT
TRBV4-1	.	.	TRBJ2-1	CASSGPSYNEQFF	TGCGCCAGCAGCGGTCCGAGTTACAATGAGCAGTTCTTC
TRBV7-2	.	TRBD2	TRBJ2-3	CASSSAGGRLDTQYF	TGTGCCAGCAGTTCCGCGGGGGGGCGTTTAGATACGCAGTATTTT
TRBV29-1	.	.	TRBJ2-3	CSVEPPGGPDTQYF	TGCAGCGTTGAGCCCCCGGGGGGCCCAGATACGCAGTATTTT